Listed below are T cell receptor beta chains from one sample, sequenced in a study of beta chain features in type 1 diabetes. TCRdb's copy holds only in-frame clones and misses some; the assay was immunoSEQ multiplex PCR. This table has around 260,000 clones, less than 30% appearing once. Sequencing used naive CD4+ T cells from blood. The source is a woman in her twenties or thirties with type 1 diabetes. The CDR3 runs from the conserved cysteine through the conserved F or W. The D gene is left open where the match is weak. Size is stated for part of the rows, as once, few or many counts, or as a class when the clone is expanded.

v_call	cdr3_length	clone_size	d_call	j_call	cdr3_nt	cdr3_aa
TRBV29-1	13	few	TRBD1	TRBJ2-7	TGCAGCGTTGAAGTGAGAACAGGGGACGAGCAGTACTTC	CSVEVRTGDEQYF
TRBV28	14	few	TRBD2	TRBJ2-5	TGTGCCAGCAGTTCCTCTAGCGGGACGGAGACCCAGTACTTC	CASSSSSGTETQYF
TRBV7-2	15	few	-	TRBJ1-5	TGTGCCAGCAGCTTAGTGGCCGGGGAATATCAGCCCCAGCATTTT	CASSLVAGEYQPQHF
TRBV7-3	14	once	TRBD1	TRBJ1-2	TGTGCCAGCAGCCCAGGGGGGACGAACTATGGCTACACCTTC	CASSPGGTNYGYTF
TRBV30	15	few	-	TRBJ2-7	TGTGCCTGGAGTCGAGGGGGACCGGAAGGCCACGAGCAGTACTTC	CAWSRGGPEGHEQYF
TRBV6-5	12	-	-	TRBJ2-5	TGTGCCAGCACCGCAGGGAGGGAGACCCAGTACTTC	CASTAGRETQYF
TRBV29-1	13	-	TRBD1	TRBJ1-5	TGCAGCGTTGTACAGGGGGCAAATCAGCCCCAGCATTTT	CSVVQGANQPQHF
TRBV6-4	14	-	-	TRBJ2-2	TGTGCCAGCAGTGCGCAGACGAACACCGGGGAGCTGTTTTTT	CASSAQTNTGELFF
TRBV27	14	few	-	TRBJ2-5	TGTGCCAGCAGTTCGTCCCGGGGGAGTCCGACCCAGTACTTC	CASSSSRGSPTQYF
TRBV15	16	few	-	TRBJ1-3	TGTGCCACCAGCAGACTAGACGTCAGCTCTGGAAACACCATATATTTT	CATSRLDVSSGNTIYF
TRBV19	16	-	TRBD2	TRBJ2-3	TGTGCCAGTAGTATCGGACTAGCGAAAAGCACAGATACGCAGTATTTT	CASSIGLAKSTDTQYF
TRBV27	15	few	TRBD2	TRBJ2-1	TGTGCCAGCACCTTGCGGCTAGCGGGAATCAATGAGCAGTTCTTC	CASTLRLAGINEQFF
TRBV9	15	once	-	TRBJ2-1	TGTGCCAGCAGCGCCATCCCGAGCTCCTACAATGAGCAGTTCTTC	CASSAIPSSYNEQFF
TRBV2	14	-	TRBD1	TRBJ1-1	TGTGCCAGCAGTGTCCAGGGGGCGGACACTGAAGCTTTCTTT	CASSVQGADTEAFF
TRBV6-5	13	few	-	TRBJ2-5	TGTGCCAGCAGCAACAGAGTCCAAGAGACCCAGTACTTC	CASSNRVQETQYF
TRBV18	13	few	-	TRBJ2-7	TGTGCCAGCTCACCACCGGCCAGCTACGAGCAGTACTTC	CASSPPASYEQYF
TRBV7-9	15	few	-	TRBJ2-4	TGTGCCAGCAGCTTAGTGGGGATGACGGGGAACATTCAGTACTTC	CASSLVGMTGNIQYF
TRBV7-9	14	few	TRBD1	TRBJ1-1	TGTGCCAGCAGCCCTGGACAGGGATGGACTGAAGCTTTCTTT	CASSPGQGWTEAFF
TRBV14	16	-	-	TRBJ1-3	TGTGCCAGCAGCCAAGAAGCAGGAACGGCTGGAAACACCATATATTTT	CASSQEAGTAGNTIYF
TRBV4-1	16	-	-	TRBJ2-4	TGCGCCAGCAGCCAAACAGGCTTAGGGACCAAAAACATTCAGTACTTC	CASSQTGLGTKNIQYF
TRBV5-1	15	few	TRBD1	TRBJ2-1	TGCGCCAGCAGCTTGGTTCCAGGGGGCCACAATGAGCAGTTCTTC	CASSLVPGGHNEQFF
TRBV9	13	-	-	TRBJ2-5	TGTGCCAGCAGCGTTTCACCTAAAGAGACCCAGTACTTC	CASSVSPKETQYF